A single sample gave rise to the 24 T cell receptor beta chains below, sequenced in a study of blood T cells in healthy people across ages. A second PCR, run for about 7 to 11 cycles, used a sample-barcoded 5' primer plus a J-beta primer mix. Each CDR3 protein gets one entry after TCRdb re-called the 5' RACE reads with MiXCR. The sample contains 800,000 to 950,000 distinct CDR3 sequences, approximately 32% of which appear only once. This sample was also put to use in a study of T cells of mothers and their children.

The specimen sequenced was blood. These receptors were collected from a woman aged 40-49 years in good health.

This clonotype occurred many times. This chain links TRBV5-1 with TRBJ1-1; no clear D gene. The CDR3 is made up of 13 amino acids. The V gene's germline CDR1 is SGHRS and CDR2 YFSETQ. V shed 0 bases and J shed 3 bases, with 6 bases lying between them. The DNA for the CDR3 is TGCGCCAGCAGCTTGGAAGTTTACACTGAAGCTTTCTTT. Its translation: CASSLEVYTEAFF.

V is TRBV2 and J is TRBJ2-1; 7 nucleotides agree with TRBD1. Germline assignment: CDR1 SNHLY and CDR2 FYNNEI. The CDR3 runs to 15 residues. Germline trimming cut 6 bases from V and 2 bases from J; bases unmatched to any gene: 7. CDR3 DNA: TGTGCCAGCAGCGCTGACAGGGCGGCCTACAATGAGCAGTTCTTC. This encodes CASSADRAAYNEQFF.

As for this clonotype: This may be a read error, as it is one base from a much larger clone. The V gene is TRBV25-1, the J gene TRBJ1-2; no reliable D call. Per the germline V gene, CDR1 is MGHDK and CDR2 is SYGVNS. The CDR3 totals 13 residues. CDR3: CTSSEYEGYGYTF. CDR3 in DNA: TGTACCAGCAGTGAATATGAAGGCTATGGCTACACCTTC.

About this clonotype itself: A much larger clone lies one base from this, so it may be a read error. V is TRBV28 and J is TRBJ2-3; maybe TRBD2 (6 bases). The CDR3 contains 16 residues. Germline V gene data show CDR1 as MDHEN and CDR2 as SYDVKM. The germline V and J ends were trimmed by 6 bases and 0 bases, with 16 bases remaining between them. CDR3 amino acids: CASSPSGRTSTDTQYF. Written as DNA, the CDR3 is TGTGCCAGCAGCCCCTCAGGGAGGACTAGCACAGATACGCAGTATTTT.

This chain connects TRBV6-5 to TRBJ1-1, with a weak D call TRBD1 (5 bases). The CDR3 totals 14 residues. Looked up from germline, CDR1 is MNHEY and CDR2 is SVGAGI. V lost 5 bases to trimming and J lost 5 bases, with 15 bases between them. The CDR3 spells CASSMTAGVTEAFF. The CDR3, as DNA: TGTGCCAGCAGTATGACAGCCGGGGTGACTGAAGCTTTCTTT.

A remark on this clonotype: Since a much larger clone is just one base distant, this may be a read error. This chain joins TRBV6-5 and TRBJ2-1; no definite D call. CDR1 MNHEY and CDR2 SVGAGI come from the germline V gene. CDR3 size: 14 residues. In DNA form, the CDR3 reads TGTGCCAGCAGTTACGGTGTTTCCTACGATGAGCAGTTCTTC. Translating gives CASSYGVSYDEQFF.

This chain uses TRBV6-5 with TRBJ1-2; maybe TRBD1 (6 bases). Germline CDR1 is MNHEY and CDR2 is SVGAGI. V was shortened by 6 bases and J by 12 bases, with 20 bases between the two germline ends. This CDR3 contains 13 residues. This chain's CDR3 is CASSLGGASQNTF. DNA for the CDR3: TGTGCCAGCAGCCTAGGGGGGGCGTCCCAAAACACCTTC.

Many counts were recorded for this clonotype. The chain uses TRBV12-3 or TRBV12-4 and TRBJ2-1, with TRBD2 identical over 12 bases. Losses at the gene ends were 6 bases for V and 2 bases for J; bases not matched to a gene: 5. CDR3 length: 16 residues. In DNA form, the CDR3 reads TGTGCCAGCAGCCTTACTAGCGGGGGGCCCTACAATGAGCAGTTCTTC. Translation: CASSLTSGGPYNEQFF.

Only a few counts were recorded for this clonotype. The gene calls are TRBV11-2 and TRBJ1-2; possible D gene TRBD1, 6 bases. CDR1 and CDR2 (germline): SGHAT, FQNNGV. The CDR3 is 15 amino acids. V was shortened by 1 base and J by 4 bases, with 13 bases between the two germline ends. CDR3 coding DNA: TGTGCCAGCAGCTTAGTGGGGGGGCTGAGCTATGGCTACACCTTC. Its protein product is CASSLVGGLSYGYTF.

This clonotype was counted at least ten times. V gene TRBV12-3 or TRBV12-4 combines with J gene TRBJ1-2; D is unresolved. The CDR3 is made up of 13 amino acids. Trimming shortened V by 6 bases and J by 4 bases, and 12 bases separated the two germline ends. Here the CDR3 reads CASRADLLYGYTF. For the CDR3, the DNA is TGTGCCAGCAGAGCGGACCTCCTCTATGGCTACACCTTC.

This clonotype has at least ten counts. This chain uses TRBV20-1 with TRBJ2-7; D gene ambiguous. The CDR3 consists of 13 residues. Germline-derived CDR1 and CDR2 are DFQATT and SNEGSKA (reference sequence). V lost 1 base, J lost 3 bases, and 10 bases lay in between. CDR3 coding DNA: TGCAGTGCTAGAGGTGGGGTGGACTACGAGCAGTACTTC. It codes for CSARGGVDYEQYF.

The sample holds many counts of this clonotype. The chain employs TRBV9 and TRBJ2-7; 8 positions match TRBD2. Germline V gives CDR1 SGDLS, CDR2 YYNGEE. The CDR3 loop spans 15 amino acids. V lost 0 bases, J lost 4 bases, and 6 bases stayed unmatched. The CDR3 coding sequence is TGTGCCAGCAGCGTAGATGGCGGGGGGTTTTACGAGCAGTACTTC. Protein sequence: CASSVDGGGFYEQYF.

The genes are TRBV5-6 and TRBJ1-1; D not resolved. This CDR3 spans 14 amino acids. V was trimmed by 4 bases and J by 4 bases, leaving 14 bases between them. Germline-derived CDR1 and CDR2 are SGHDT and YYEEEE. The CDR3 nucleotides are TGTGCCAGCAGCCCGGCGGGATGGGGCACTGAAGCTTTCTTT. Its translation: CASSPAGWGTEAFF.

This clonotype was found a few times. The chain combines TRBV5-6 with TRBJ2-1, with 8 bases aligning to TRBD1. V lost 5 bases, J lost 3 bases, and 7 bases stayed unmatched. This CDR3 region has 15 residues. The germline CDR1 and CDR2 sequences are SGHDT and YYEEEE. CDR3 protein: CASRWGTGLYNEQFF. The CDR3 region has the DNA TGTGCCAGCAGATGGGGGACAGGCCTCTACAATGAGCAGTTCTTC.

This clonotype was seen a handful of times. The rearrangement joins TRBV21-1 to TRBJ2-7; the D segment call TRBD1 is taken from the table without a DNA check. TRBV21-1 is assigned pseudogene status. The CDR3 consists of 15 residues. The CDR3 DNA reads TGTGCCAGCAGCAAAAGGCCGGGAAAGACCTACGAGCAGTACTTC. Its translation: CASSKRPGKTYEQYF.

This clonotype was found a few times. The V gene is TRBV12-3 or TRBV12-4, the J gene TRBJ2-1, with 8 bases fitting TRBD2. This CDR3 has 15 residues. V dropped 2 bases and J dropped 7; count of bases not matched to a gene: 7. The chain's CDR3 is CASSLSGGGRNEQFF. CDR3 sequence (DNA): TGTGCCAGCAGTTTATCTGGCGGGGGGAGGAATGAGCAGTTCTTC.

The table lists this clonotype with a few counts. At one end, the junction sequence differs from germline, possibly due to a read error. J is TRBJ2-7 and V is TRBV5-1; D may correspond to TRBD1 or TRBD2 (5 bases each). Germline CDR1 reads SGHRS; CDR2 reads YFSETQ. There are 14 residues in the CDR3. CDR3 DNA: TGCGTCAGCAGCACCGGGACGGTGATCTACGAGCAGTACTTC. It translates to CVSSTGTVIYEQYF.

This clonotype turned up a few times. This chain links TRBV28 with TRBJ1-5; D is uncertain. CDR1 is MDHEN, CDR2 SYDVKM, per germline. This CDR3 has 14 amino acids. V lost 1 base to trimming and J lost 0 bases, with 4 bases between them. As DNA, the CDR3 is TGTGCCAGCAGTTTATTAAATAGCAATCAGCCCCAGCATTTT. Amino acids: CASSLLNSNQPQHF.

This clonotype was detected only a few times. The CDR3 sequence: CASSDGRWNTEAFF. DNA for the CDR3: TGTGCCAGCAGCGATGGACGGTGGAACACTGAAGCTTTCTTT. The chain combines TRBV7-2 with TRBJ1-1; no definite D call. Germline V lookup: CDR1 SGHTA, CDR2 FQGNSA. The germline V and J ends were trimmed by 5 bases and 1 base, with 11 bases remaining between them. The CDR3 spans 14 residues.

About this clonotype itself: A much larger clone lies one base from this, so it may be a read error. The genes are TRBV30 and TRBJ2-7, with a tentative D call TRBD1 (6 bases). Germline assignment: CDR1 GTSNPN and CDR2 SVGIG (reference sequence). The CDR3 consists of 13 residues. In DNA form, the CDR3 reads TGTGCCTGGAAGAGGGCAGGGGTTTACGGGCAGTACTTC. This translates into CAWKRAGVYGQYF.

This clonotype was detected ten times or more. This rearrangement joins TRBV20-1 to TRBJ1-2; no clear D gene. V was cut by 3 bases and J by 2 bases, with 10 bases left in between. The CDR3 is 13 residues long. The germline V gene has CDR1 DFQATT and CDR2 SNEGSKA (reference sequence). CDR3 amino acids: CSASSATNYGYTF. The CDR3 DNA reads as TGCAGTGCTAGTAGTGCAACGAACTATGGCTACACCTTC.

The rearrangement links TRBV29-1 to TRBJ2-5; 7 bases agree with TRBD1. The CDR3 covers 13 residues. Germline CDR1 reads SQVTM; CDR2 reads ANQGSEA. V was clipped by 7 bases and J by 2 bases; unmatched bases: 7. The CDR3 DNA is TGCAGCGCAGAAAGGGACAGACAAGAGACCCAGTACTTC. Its protein is CSAERDRQETQYF.

This clonotype was counted between two and nine times. The V and J genes are TRBV28 and TRBJ1-2; D gene uncertain. The CDR3 runs to 11 residues. In germline, CDR1 is MDHEN, CDR2 SYDVKM. V gave up 10 bases and J gave up 0 bases, with 6 bases separating them. The CDR3 region has the DNA TGTGCCATCGGTCCTAACTATGGCTACACCTTC. This gives the protein CAIGPNYGYTF.

The rearrangement joins TRBV25-1 to TRBJ1-2, with D uncertain. The V end was cut by 1 base, the J end by 7 bases, with 10 bases between. The CDR3 is 13 amino acids. CDR1 is MGHDK, CDR2 SYGVNS, per germline. CDR3 amino acids: CASSESVQRGYTF. The CDR3 nucleotides read TGTGCCAGCAGTGAATCAGTACAGCGTGGCTACACCTTC.